This T cell receptor beta chain was sequenced during a study of post-analysis software for immune sequencing data. Study-wide points: Five or six TRBV segments were more frequent in patients than controls; TRBV5-6, TRBV5-1 and TRBV20-1 belonged to this group.

V lost 4 bases, J lost 4 bases, and 8 bases lay in between. The CDR3 spans 13 residues. Germline CDR1 and CDR2: MNHNS and SASEGT. This clonotype has more than one count but fewer than ten. What it binds is unknown. TCR beta libraries were prepared from cDNA with unique molecular identifiers. It was from about 0.94 to 9.7 million T cells that approximately 500,000 cDNA molecules came. Each CDR3 protein gets one entry after TCRdb re-called the PCR reads with MiXCR. The repertoire holds approximately 350,000 distinct CDR3 sequences, with around a third as singletons. The clonotype originates from a girl between 5 and 17 years old with multiple sclerosis. The genes are TRBV6-1 and TRBJ2-1; D is ambiguous. Sequencing was done on a sample of blood. The CDR3, as DNA: TGTGCCAGCAGTGCCGGACCATACAATGAGCAGTTCTTC. The encoded protein is CASSAGPYNEQFF.